This T cell receptor (beta chain) was found in a study of T cells expressing NK-cell markers (dated by TCRdb to about 2020). In the study overall: In sorted CD3+CD56+NKG2C+, CD3+CD56+NKG2C- and CD3+CD56-NKG2C+ T-cell subsets from several donors, TCR beta-chain repertoires were profiled. Among the eight sequenced donors, seven were HCMV-seropositive and one was HCMV-seronegative. Libraries were sequenced as 2 x 150 bp reads on Illumina HiSeq 2000/2500, MiSeq or NextSeq. All eight donors whose samples were sequenced were randomly selected healthy volunteers, three of them men and five women.

The CDR3 covers 13 residues, taking in both the cysteine and the phenylalanine. DNA is not on record. CDR1 SNHLY and CDR2 FYNNEI are derived from the germline V gene. In regard to this clonotype: The antigen it binds to is not known.

HCMV serostatus was determined by detecting HCMV-specific IgG in serum with a commercial ELISA kit. Ficoll density gradient centrifugation was used to isolate peripheral blood mononuclear cells from blood. The sequencing machine was an Illumina HiSeq 2000. TCR beta cDNA libraries were prepared using 5'RACE template switching, which introduced a universal primer site and unique molecular identifiers. cDNA synthesis was primed from the TCR beta constant segment and was followed by two successive PCR amplification steps. The authors' analysis ran thus. MIGEC was used to demultiplex reads and group the reads by UMI, and MiTCR was used to assemble and quantify clonotypes. To exclude erroneous sequences, only TCR cDNA sequences supported by at least two reads were retained. Downstream repertoire analysis used the tcR package, and clonotypes were matched across fractions by CDR3 nucleotide sequence plus V segment. Antigen specificity was annotated against VDJdb with VDJmatch, allowing one amino acid substitution in CDR3. Reprocessed by TCRdb, the reads give a single entry per CDR3 protein sequence, without DNA. The V and J calls here are based on TCRdb, not the publication. The sample has fewer than 550,000 distinct CDR3 sequences on record. Of the sample, 1.4% falls within the top ten clones.

Here is what the overall study found, with its caveats: Those dominant clonotypes were again the most abundant among CD3+CD56-NKG2C+ cells in four donors, at about 25-60.1%. It remained unclear whether the expanded NKG2C-expressing T cell clones were specific for HCMV antigens. In several donors, the dominant CD3+CD56+NKG2C+ clonotypes ranked among the top 10 CD8+ clonotypes, making up roughly 1.0-7.5% of CD8+ T cells.

The V and J segments used are TRBV2 and TRBJ2-3; as DNA is missing, the TRBD1 call by TCRdb cannot be tested. Sequencing was carried out using blood T cells: a sorted CD56 or NKG2C T cell subset, CD4+ or CD8+ T cells, or bulk PBMC T cells (not recorded which). The clonotype originates from a woman aged 45-65 years in good health. Donor details come from another sample of the same person, matched by shared clones. CDR3 region: CATHIGPPGTQYF.